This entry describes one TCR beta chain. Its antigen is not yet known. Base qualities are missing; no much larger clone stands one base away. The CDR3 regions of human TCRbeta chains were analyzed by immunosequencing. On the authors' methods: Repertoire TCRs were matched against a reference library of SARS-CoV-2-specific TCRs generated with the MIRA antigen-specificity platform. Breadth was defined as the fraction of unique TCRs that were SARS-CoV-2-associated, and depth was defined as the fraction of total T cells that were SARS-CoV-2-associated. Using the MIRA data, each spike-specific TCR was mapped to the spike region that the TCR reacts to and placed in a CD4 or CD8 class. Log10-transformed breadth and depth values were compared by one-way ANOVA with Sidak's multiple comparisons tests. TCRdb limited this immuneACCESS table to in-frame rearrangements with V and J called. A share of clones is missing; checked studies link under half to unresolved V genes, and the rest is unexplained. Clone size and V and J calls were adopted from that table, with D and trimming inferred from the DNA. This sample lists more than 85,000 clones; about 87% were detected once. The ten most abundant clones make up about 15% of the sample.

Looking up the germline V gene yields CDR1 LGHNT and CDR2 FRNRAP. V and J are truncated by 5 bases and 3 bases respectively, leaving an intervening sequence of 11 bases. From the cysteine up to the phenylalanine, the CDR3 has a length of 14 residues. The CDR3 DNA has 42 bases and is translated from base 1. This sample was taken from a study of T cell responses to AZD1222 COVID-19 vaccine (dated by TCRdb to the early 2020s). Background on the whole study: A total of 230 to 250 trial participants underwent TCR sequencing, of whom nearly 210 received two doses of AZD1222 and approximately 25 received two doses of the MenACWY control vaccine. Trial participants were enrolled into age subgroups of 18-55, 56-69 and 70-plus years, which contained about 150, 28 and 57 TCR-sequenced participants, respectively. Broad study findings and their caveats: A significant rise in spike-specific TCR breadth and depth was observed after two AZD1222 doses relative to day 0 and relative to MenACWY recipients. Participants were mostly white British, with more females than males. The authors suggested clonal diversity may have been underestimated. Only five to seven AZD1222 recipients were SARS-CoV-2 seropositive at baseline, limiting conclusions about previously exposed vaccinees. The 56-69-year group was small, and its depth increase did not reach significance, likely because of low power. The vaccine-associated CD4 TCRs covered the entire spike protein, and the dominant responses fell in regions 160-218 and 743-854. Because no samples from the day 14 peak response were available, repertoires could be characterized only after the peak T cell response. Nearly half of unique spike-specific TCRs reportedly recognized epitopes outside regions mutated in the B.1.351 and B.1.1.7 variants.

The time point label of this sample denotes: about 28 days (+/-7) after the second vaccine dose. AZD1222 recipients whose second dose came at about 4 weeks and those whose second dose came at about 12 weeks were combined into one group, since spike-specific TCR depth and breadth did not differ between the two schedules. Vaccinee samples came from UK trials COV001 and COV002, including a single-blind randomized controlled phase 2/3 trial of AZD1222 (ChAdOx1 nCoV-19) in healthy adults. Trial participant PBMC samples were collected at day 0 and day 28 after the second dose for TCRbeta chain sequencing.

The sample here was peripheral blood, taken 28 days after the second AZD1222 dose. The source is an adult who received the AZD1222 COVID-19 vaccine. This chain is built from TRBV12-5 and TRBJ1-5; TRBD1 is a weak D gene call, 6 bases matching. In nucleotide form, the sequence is TGTGCTAGTGGTGGGGGGCTTATCAATCAGCCCCAGCATTTT. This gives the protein CASGGGLINQPQHF.